The clone carrying this T cell receptor beta chain occurred once. Its specificity is unknown. Construction of TCR beta libraries was performed using quantitative 5'-RACE with molecular barcodes. TCRdb independently ran MiXCR on the 5' RACE reads; one entry per CDR3 protein. In the table there are over 200,000 distinct CDR3 sequences, roughly a tenth of which are singletons. The V end was cut by 4 bases, the J end by 4 bases, with 10 bases between. The CDR3 has 13 amino acids. Germline CDR1 reads MNHEY; CDR2 reads SVGAGI. These data originate in a study of CD8 T cells in ankylosing spondylitis. Findings and caveats of the study: Disease-linked clones proved CD8+ and comparatively uncommon in peripheral blood. Certain motif variants had earlier been reported in reactive arthritis synovial fluid and blood.

This chain joins TRBV6-5 and TRBJ1-2; D gene ambiguous. This clonotype was obtained from a male donor with ankylosing spondylitis or in good health (not recorded which). The sample taken for sequencing was blood, either unsorted or a sorted T cell fraction (not recorded which). CDR3 region: CASSSTTLYGYTF. DNA for the CDR3: TGTGCCAGCAGTTCGACCACCCTCTATGGCTACACCTTC.